Here is one T cell receptor (beta chain) with its context. These data belong to a study of blood T cell repertoires in COVID-19. Germline V gene sequence: CDR1 SGHTA, CDR2 FQGNSA. V was clipped by 5 bases and J by 3 bases, with 13 bases between them. The CDR3 extends over 14 amino acids. Data came from immunoSEQ multiplex PCR; TCRdb stores just in-frame clones and leaves some out. The sample carries about 74,000 clones, approximately 86% recorded once. The sample consisted of peripheral blood. V gene TRBV7-2 combines with J gene TRBJ1-1, with D unresolved. The source of this sequence is an elderly woman with active or convalescent COVID-19. CDR3 sequence reads: CASSEGGSDTEAFF. The CDR3 bases are TGTGCCAGCAGCGAAGGAGGGTCGGACACTGAAGCTTTCTTT.